A selection of T cell receptor beta chains follows, all from one sample in a study of a mutant IDH1 vaccine in newly diagnosed glioma. Measured with immunoSEQ multiplex PCR; TCRdb has only the in-frame clones, and not every one. The sample comprises some 59,000 clones, around 80% of which are singletons, and about a fifth rests with the top ten. This specimen was PBMCs, taken from a glioma patient treated with radiotherapy, temozolomide or both. These receptors were obtained from a man younger than 30 with glioma. CDR3s include the opening cysteine and the closing phenylalanine or tryptophan. Each record gives: clone size, D gene, J gene, V gene, CDR3 DNA, CDR3 protein. The D gene is left open where the match is weak. Size is omitted from some rows. Given values are once, few, many or a class for expanded clones.

clone_size: NA
d_call: TRBD1
j_call: TRBJ2-1
v_call: TRBV7-9
cdr3_nt: TGTGCCAGCAAAGACCTCCGACAGGGAAGCAATGAGCAGTTCTTC
cdr3_aa: CASKDLRQGSNEQFF

clone_size: NA
d_call: TRBD2
j_call: TRBJ2-1
v_call: TRBV6-5
cdr3_nt: TGTGCCAGCAGCCTAGGACTAGCGGGTGGAAAGCAGTTCTTC
cdr3_aa: CASSLGLAGGKQFF

clone_size: NA
d_call: NA
j_call: TRBJ1-4
v_call: TRBV7-9
cdr3_nt: TGTGCCAGCAGCTTAGAAACGGTGGGTGAAAAACTGTTTTTT
cdr3_aa: CASSLETVGEKLFF

clone_size: few
d_call: TRBD1
j_call: TRBJ1-2
v_call: TRBV2
cdr3_nt: TGTGCCAGCACATGGGACAGGGAAGACTATGGCTACACCTTC
cdr3_aa: CASTWDREDYGYTF

clone_size: NA
d_call: TRBD2
j_call: TRBJ2-2
v_call: TRBV5-1
cdr3_nt: TGCGCCAGCAGCTTGGGTAGCGGGAGGGCCATCAACGGGGAGCTGTTTTTT
cdr3_aa: CASSLGSGRAINGELFF

clone_size: once
d_call: NA
j_call: TRBJ2-2
v_call: TRBV7-2
cdr3_nt: TGTGCCAGCAGCTTATTGACAGGGAACACCGGGGAGCTGTTTTTT
cdr3_aa: CASSLLTGNTGELFF

clone_size: few
d_call: TRBD1
j_call: TRBJ1-2
v_call: TRBV25-1
cdr3_nt: TGTGCCAGCCAAGGGACAGAGGACTATGGCTACACCTTC
cdr3_aa: CASQGTEDYGYTF

clone_size: NA
d_call: NA
j_call: TRBJ1-1
v_call: TRBV6-6
cdr3_nt: TGTGCCAGCAGTTACTCGTCCCAGTCGGACACTGAAGCTTTCTTT
cdr3_aa: CASSYSSQSDTEAFF

clone_size: NA
d_call: NA
j_call: TRBJ1-4
v_call: TRBV11-2
cdr3_nt: TGTGCCAGCAGCTTACCCCGTTGGGAAAAACTGTTTTTT
cdr3_aa: CASSLPRWEKLFF

clone_size: few
d_call: TRBD1
j_call: TRBJ2-1
v_call: TRBV7-8
cdr3_nt: TGTGCCAGCAGCTTGTTACAGGGGGTACGGAACAATGAGCAGTTCTTC
cdr3_aa: CASSLLQGVRNNEQFF

clone_size: NA
d_call: NA
j_call: TRBJ2-3
v_call: TRBV6-5
cdr3_nt: TGTGCCAGCAGTTACGAGGGAGGTCGAACAGATACGCAGTATTTT
cdr3_aa: CASSYEGGRTDTQYF

clone_size: NA
d_call: NA
j_call: TRBJ1-5
v_call: TRBV30
cdr3_nt: TGTGCCTGGAGCGCCGGGACATATAGCAATCAGCCCCAGCATTTT
cdr3_aa: CAWSAGTYSNQPQHF

clone_size: NA
d_call: NA
j_call: TRBJ1-2
v_call: TRBV15
cdr3_nt: TGTGCCACCACCCCCGGGACGGAGGTCAAGGGCTACACCTTC
cdr3_aa: CATTPGTEVKGYTF

clone_size: NA
d_call: NA
j_call: TRBJ2-7
v_call: TRBV29-1
cdr3_nt: TGCAGCGTTTCAGGTGTAGTGGCCTCCTACGAGCAGTACTTC
cdr3_aa: CSVSGVVASYEQYF

clone_size: NA
d_call: NA
j_call: TRBJ1-2
v_call: TRBV6-1
cdr3_nt: TGTGCCAGCAGTGAACATAGTCCCCTTCCGCAAGGCTACACCTTC
cdr3_aa: CASSEHSPLPQGYTF

clone_size: NA
d_call: TRBD1
j_call: TRBJ2-7
v_call: TRBV7-9
cdr3_nt: TGTGCCAGCAGCTGGATGGGACAGATTTACGAGCAGTACTTC
cdr3_aa: CASSWMGQIYEQYF

clone_size: NA
d_call: TRBD2
j_call: TRBJ2-1
v_call: TRBV7-2
cdr3_nt: TGTGCCAGCAGCTTAGATAGCGGGGGGGCCTACAATGAGCAGTTCTTC
cdr3_aa: CASSLDSGGAYNEQFF

clone_size: NA
d_call: NA
j_call: TRBJ1-1
v_call: TRBV4-3
cdr3_nt: TGCGCCAGCAGCCAAGAGCCCGAACGAGAAGCTTTCTTT
cdr3_aa: CASSQEPEREAFF

clone_size: NA
d_call: TRBD1
j_call: TRBJ2-7
v_call: TRBV5-1
cdr3_nt: TGCGCCAGCAGCTTGGGACAGGGGGCATGGGAGCAGTACTTC
cdr3_aa: CASSLGQGAWEQYF

clone_size: NA
d_call: NA
j_call: TRBJ2-7
v_call: TRBV2
cdr3_nt: TGTGCCAGCAGTACAGTGTCCGGGAACGAGCAGTACTTC
cdr3_aa: CASSTVSGNEQYF

clone_size: few
d_call: NA
j_call: TRBJ1-4
v_call: TRBV25-1
cdr3_nt: TGTGCCAGCAGTGAATTGGGAGCCACTAATGAAAAACTGTTTTTT
cdr3_aa: CASSELGATNEKLFF

clone_size: NA
d_call: NA
j_call: TRBJ1-1
v_call: TRBV30
cdr3_nt: TGTGCCTGGCGATTACAGGCGAACACTGAAGCTTTCTTT
cdr3_aa: CAWRLQANTEAFF

clone_size: NA
d_call: NA
j_call: TRBJ1-3
v_call: TRBV6-1
cdr3_nt: TGTGCCAGCAGTGAAGACGGTGTGGCAGGGACCATCTCTGGAAACACCATATATTTT
cdr3_aa: CASSEDGVAGTISGNTIYF

clone_size: NA
d_call: NA
j_call: TRBJ1-1
v_call: TRBV6-6
cdr3_nt: TGTGCCAGCACCGCCTTTGGGGCAGTGAACACTGAAGCTTTCTTT
cdr3_aa: CASTAFGAVNTEAFF

clone_size: few
d_call: NA
j_call: TRBJ1-1
v_call: TRBV9
cdr3_nt: TGTGCCAGCAGCGTAGAAGGCAGACCGAGTGGGGCTGAAGCTTTCTTT
cdr3_aa: CASSVEGRPSGAEAFF

clone_size: NA
d_call: NA
j_call: TRBJ1-1
v_call: TRBV19
cdr3_nt: TGTGCCAGTAGACCCTGGGCTGGGGCCACTGAAGCTTTCTTT
cdr3_aa: CASRPWAGATEAFF

clone_size: NA
d_call: NA
j_call: TRBJ1-1
v_call: TRBV6-5
cdr3_nt: TGTGCCAGCAGTTACTCGAGTCAGATCCTGAACACTGAAGCTTTCTTT
cdr3_aa: CASSYSSQILNTEAFF

clone_size: NA
d_call: NA
j_call: TRBJ1-2
v_call: TRBV5-6
cdr3_nt: TGTGCCAGCAGCTGGGGACCAGGAGAGGGCTACACCTTC
cdr3_aa: CASSWGPGEGYTF

clone_size: NA
d_call: TRBD1
j_call: TRBJ1-6
v_call: TRBV27
cdr3_nt: TGTGCCAGCACGGGACAGCTGAGCTCCTATAATTCACCCCTCCACTTT
cdr3_aa: CASTGQLSSYNSPLHF

clone_size: NA
d_call: TRBD1
j_call: TRBJ1-3
v_call: TRBV5-4
cdr3_nt: TGTGCCAGCAGCTCGGGACAGGGGAACACCATATATTTT
cdr3_aa: CASSSGQGNTIYF

clone_size: NA
d_call: NA
j_call: TRBJ2-7
v_call: TRBV27
cdr3_nt: TGTGCCAGCAGCCGGACCCAGCCGGGACACCTCTACGAGCAGTACTTC
cdr3_aa: CASSRTQPGHLYEQYF

clone_size: NA
d_call: TRBD2
j_call: TRBJ2-7
v_call: TRBV7-2
cdr3_nt: TGTGCCAGCAGCTTCCGGACTAGCGGGAGTTCATCCTACGAGCAGTACTTC
cdr3_aa: CASSFRTSGSSSYEQYF

clone_size: NA
d_call: NA
j_call: TRBJ1-1
v_call: TRBV7-3
cdr3_nt: TGTGCCAGCAGACTGACAGGGAACACTGAAGCTTTCTTT
cdr3_aa: CASRLTGNTEAFF

clone_size: NA
d_call: NA
j_call: TRBJ2-7
v_call: TRBV5-4
cdr3_nt: TGTGCCAGCAGCCCCTCCGGGAGAGCGGGTACCTACGAGCAGTACTTC
cdr3_aa: CASSPSGRAGTYEQYF

clone_size: NA
d_call: NA
j_call: TRBJ1-2
v_call: TRBV5-4
cdr3_nt: TGTGCCAGCAGCTTGTACTTTGGGCATGGCTACACCTTC
cdr3_aa: CASSLYFGHGYTF

clone_size: NA
d_call: TRBD1
j_call: TRBJ2-7
v_call: TRBV5-1
cdr3_nt: TGCGCCAGCAGTCTTTCTCCGGGACAGGGGGCCTACGAGCAGTACTTC
cdr3_aa: CASSLSPGQGAYEQYF

clone_size: NA
d_call: NA
j_call: TRBJ2-2
v_call: TRBV10-3
cdr3_nt: TGTGCCATCAGTGAGTCGGCGCACACCGGGGAGCTGTTTTTT
cdr3_aa: CAISESAHTGELFF